This T cell receptor beta chain was identified during a study of cytomegalovirus exposure and HLA in healthy donors. Study observations and caveats: Cytomegalovirus-associated TCR beta chains were listed, numbering some 180.

Per germline, CDR1 SGHAT and CDR2 FQNNGV. The CDR3 has 16 amino acids. As for this clone: Its antigen is unidentified. One junction end disagrees with the germline gene, perhaps due to a read error.

These donors counted as nominally healthy when sampled, but unrecorded immune exposures were likely. The PCR ran on 60 Vbeta and 13 Jbeta primers. Profiling relied on immunoSEQ multiplex PCR, and the TCRdb table lists in-frame clones only, not all of them. This table holds fewer than 150,000 clones. This TCR came from a young man in good health and CMV-seronegative. The chain combines TRBV11-2 with TRBJ2-5; 9 bases align to TRBD2. Sequencing was performed on PBMCs. CDR3 coding DNA: TGTGCCAGCAGCCCGCAGACGCAGGGACTAGCTAGCCGAACACACTTC. As protein: CASSPQTQGLASRTHF.